Given below is one T cell receptor (beta chain) in context. TCRdb called the RT-PCR reads again in MiXCR, with one record for every CDR3 protein. This sample has more than 550,000 distinct CDR3 sequences; approximately 15% occur once, and the top ten carry about 3.6%. This CDR3 region has 12 residues. Between the trimmed V and J ends, which lost 4 bases and 8 bases, there was a span of 8 bases. CDR1 is SNHLY, CDR2 FYNNEI, per germline. Material: memory CD4+ T cells from blood. The origin of this receptor is a female donor in good health, serving as a healthy control. The chain employs TRBV2 and TRBJ1-4; D not resolved. CDR3 in amino acids: CASSGAREKLFF. As DNA, the CDR3 is TGTGCCAGCAGTGGGGCGCGCGAAAAACTGTTTTTT. Full variable domain (rest looked up from reference TRBV2 and TRBJ1-4): EPEVTQTPSHQVTQMGQEVILRCVPISNHLYFYWYRQILGQKVEFLVSFYNNEISEKSEIFDDQFSVERPDGSNFTLKIRSTKLEDSAMYFCASSGAREKLFFGSGTQLSVL.